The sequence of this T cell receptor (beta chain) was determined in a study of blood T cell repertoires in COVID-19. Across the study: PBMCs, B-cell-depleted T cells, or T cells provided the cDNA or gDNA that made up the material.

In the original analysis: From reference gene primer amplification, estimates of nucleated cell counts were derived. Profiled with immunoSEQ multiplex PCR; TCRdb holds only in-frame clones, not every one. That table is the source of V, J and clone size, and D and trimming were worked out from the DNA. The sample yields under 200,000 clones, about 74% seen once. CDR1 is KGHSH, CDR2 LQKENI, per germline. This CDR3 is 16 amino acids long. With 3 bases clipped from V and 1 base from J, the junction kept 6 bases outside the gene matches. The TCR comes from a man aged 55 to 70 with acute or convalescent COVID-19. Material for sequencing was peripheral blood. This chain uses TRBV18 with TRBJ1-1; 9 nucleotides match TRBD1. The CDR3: CASSPTQGATNTEAFF. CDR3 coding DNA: TGTGCCAGCTCACCGACACAGGGGGCCACGAACACTGAAGCTTTCTTT.